This T cell receptor beta chain was sequenced in a study of T-cell reconstitution after alpha-beta-depleted transplantation in children. From germline, CDR1 is SQVTM and CDR2 ANQGSEA. Trimming shortened V by 2 bases and J by 2 bases, and 9 bases separated the two germline ends. The CDR3 totals 13 residues. This clonotype was detected a few times. The antigen is unknown. The study's findings and limits: Where some patients showed high TCRbeta diversity at day 60, it came from recipient T cells and thymic progenitors that had survived.

For TCRbeta, the library was prepared with unique molecular identifiers. TCRdb recomputed calls from the PCR reads with MiXCR, one row per CDR3 protein. Counted here are about 540,000 distinct CDR3 sequences, about a quarter occurring once; the ten biggest clones make up approximately 39%. The sample was PBMCs, taken before TCRalphabeta/CD19-depleted stem cell transplant. The origin of this receptor is a boy under two years old with Wiskott-Aldrich syndrome, due to receive a stem cell transplant. This chain links TRBV29-1 with TRBJ2-5, with D possibly being TRBD1 or TRBD2 (5 bases each). The CDR3 region is CSVEPGPQETQYF. The CDR3 region has the DNA TGCAGCGTTGAACCGGGACCTCAAGAGACCCAGTACTTC.